This TCR beta chain came from a study of blood T cell repertoires in COVID-19. Study summary: Both acute and convalescent COVID-19 samples were obtained from the United States, Italy and Spain.

Original analysis: Nucleated cell counts were estimated from reference gene primer amplification. Clones were sequenced by immunoSEQ multiplex PCR, and TCRdb holds only the in-frame ones, with some missing. The V and J calls and clone size come from that table; D and trimming were worked out from the DNA. The sample holds over 100,000 clones, roughly 85% seen once. The germline CDR1 and CDR2 sequences are LNHDA and SQIVND (reference sequence). V lost 3 bases to trimming and J lost 0 bases, with 8 bases between them. The CDR3 totals 14 residues. Material: peripheral blood. This TCR was sampled from a man older than 75 with acute or convalescent COVID-19. This chain joins TRBV19 and TRBJ1-1, with D possibly being TRBD1 (5 bases). CDR3 sequence (DNA): TGTGCCAGTAGTATCTCAGGGCTGAACACTGAAGCTTTCTTT. It yields the protein CASSISGLNTEAFF.